This paragraph reports one T cell receptor (beta chain). Each participant's cohort was designated according to participant-reported clinical history. Contact with a PCR-confirmed or clinician-diagnosed COVID-19 case occurred within 2 weeks of entry. This entry comes from a study of blood T cell repertoires in COVID-19. In the study overall: PBMCs, B-cell-depleted T cells, or T cells were the source of the cDNA or gDNA that made up the material.

Study processing details: Reference gene primer amplification gave estimated nucleated cell counts. The method was immunoSEQ multiplex PCR; TCRdb's version includes in-frame clones alone and lacks a portion of them. V, J and clone size were drawn from that table, and D and trimming were deduced from the DNA. This table has 200,000 to 250,000 clones, 88% appearing once. CDR1 is MDHEN, CDR2 SYDVKM, per germline. Trimming pared 2 bases from V and 12 bases from J, leaving 16 bases between. CDR3 size: 13 residues. This clonotype originated in a woman in her 30s who had been exposed to COVID-19. This sequence joins TRBV28 and TRBJ1-1; D is ambiguous. The sequenced material came from PBMCs or T cells enriched from blood (not recorded which). This chain's CDR3 is CASSLVSLSESFF. In DNA form, the CDR3 reads TGTGCCAGCAGTTTAGTCTCCCTATCCGAGTCTTTCTTT. Using reference TRBV28 and TRBJ1-1 for the parts outside the CDR3, the full variable domain is DVKVTQSSRYLVKRTGEKVFLECVQDMDHENMFWYRQDPGLGLRLIYFSYDVKMKEKGDIPEGYSVSREKKERFSLILESASTNQTSMYLCASSLVSLSESFFGQGTRLTVV.